Below, 32 T cell receptor beta chains from the same sample are listed, as sequenced in a study of blood T cell repertoires in COVID-19. Sequencing was performed with immunoSEQ multiplex PCR; in TCRdb, only in-frame clones are kept and a portion is missing. This table holds around 260,000 clones, over 75% found once. Sequenced sample: PBMCs or T cells enriched from blood (not recorded which). Receptors originate from a woman in her thirties who had recovered from COVID-19.

This chain uses TRBV5-1 with TRBJ1-2; D is unclear. The V and J ends lost 2 bases and 4 bases respectively, with 6 bases between them. CDR1 is SGHRS, CDR2 YFSETQ, per germline. This CDR3 comprises 12 residues. The CDR3 DNA follows: TGCGCCAGCAGCTTTTACAGCTATGGCTACACCTTC. It specifies CASSFYSYGYTF.

The V call is TRBV28, the J call TRBJ1-5, with 10 bases identical to TRBD1. The CDR3 totals 16 residues. V lost 6 bases and J lost 3; bases outside the gene matches: 8. In germline, CDR1 is MDHEN, CDR2 SYDVKM. The chain's CDR3 is CASRGDRGGSNQPQHF. Here the CDR3 DNA reads TGTGCCAGCAGGGGGGACAGGGGAGGCTCCAATCAGCCCCAGCATTTT.

The V gene is TRBV28, the J gene TRBJ1-1; possible D gene TRBD1, 6 bases. CDR3 size: 15 residues. Germline-derived CDR1 and CDR2 are MDHEN and SYDVKM. Trimming stripped 5 bases from V and 0 bases from J, with 13 bases between. The CDR3 spells CASSVTGRVNTEAFF. CDR3 DNA sequence: TGTGCCAGCAGTGTAACAGGGAGGGTGAACACTGAAGCTTTCTTT. The full variable domain, its missing parts supplied by reference TRBV28 and TRBJ1-1, is DVKVTQSSRYLVKRTGEKVFLECVQDMDHENMFWYRQDPGLGLRLIYFSYDVKMKEKGDIPEGYSVSREKKERFSLILESASTNQTSMYLCASSVTGRVNTEAFFGQGTRLTVV.

The rearrangement joins TRBV28 to TRBJ2-2; 8 nucleotides agree with TRBD1. V lost 7 bases to trimming and J lost 15 bases; unmatched junction nucleotides: 13. The CDR3 is 13 amino acids. The V gene's germline CDR1 is MDHEN and CDR2 SYDVKM. The CDR3 nucleotides read TGTGCCAGCACCGCCCCCGGACAGGGATTGATGTTTTTT. The encoded protein is CASTAPGQGLMFF.

This sequence joins TRBV3-1 (or the pseudogene TRBV3-2) and TRBJ2-4; no clear D gene. The V end lost 0 bases, the J end lost 5 bases, and 14 bases lay between the germline ends. The CDR3 sequence is 16 residues long. Germline lookup yields CDR1 LGHDT and CDR2 YNNKEL (reference sequence). The CDR3 here is CASSQEGARLENIQYF. As DNA, the CDR3 is TGTGCCAGCAGCCAAGAAGGAGCTAGGTTGGAAAACATTCAGTACTTC.

At least ten counts were recorded for this clone. The CDR3 here is CASSVAGADQETQYF. The CDR3 DNA is TGTGCCAGCAGCGTAGCTGGGGCGGATCAAGAGACCCAGTACTTC. The chain uses TRBV9 and TRBJ2-5, with a possible D match to TRBD1 (5 bases). The CDR3 extends over 15 amino acids. Trimming pared 0 bases from V and 2 bases from J, leaving 11 bases between. Germline loops: CDR1 SGDLS, CDR2 YYNGEE.

This sequence joins TRBV12-3 or TRBV12-4 and TRBJ2-5; D possibly corresponds to TRBD1 (5 bases). CDR3 length equals 13 residues. Trimming left V 5 bases short and J 5 bases short, with 12 bases between. CDR3 sequence: CASSPPAGETQYF. CDR3 DNA: TGTGCCAGCAGTCCCCCAGCAGGGGAGACCCAGTACTTC.

The J gene is TRBJ2-2, the V gene TRBV5-1, with TRBD1 matching over 8 bases. Germline V CDR1 and CDR2: SGHRS, YFSETQ. V shed 4 bases and J 6 bases; nucleotides not matched to a gene: 8. The CDR3 length is 15 residues. The CDR3: CASSPRTGSPGELFF. In DNA, the CDR3 is TGCGCCAGCAGCCCACGGACAGGGAGCCCCGGGGAGCTGTTTTTT.

The chain recombines TRBV28 with TRBJ1-5; tentative D call: TRBD1 (6 bases). Trimming left V 1 base short and J 6 bases short, with 25 bases between. CDR3 length: 19 amino acids. Germline-derived CDR1 and CDR2 are MDHEN and SYDVKM. The CDR3 here is CASSLLSLKGQLDTQPQHF. The CDR3 DNA sequence: TGTGCCAGCAGTTTATTAAGTTTGAAAGGACAGCTGGATACTCAGCCCCAGCATTTT.

CDR3 DNA sequence: TGTGCCAGCAGTGAAAATAGATATGAGACCCAGTACTTC. Amino acid sequence: CASSENRYETQYF. This rearrangement joins TRBV2 to TRBJ2-5; no reliable D call. There are 13 residues in the CDR3. Germline values: CDR1 SNHLY, CDR2 FYNNEI. V lost 2 bases, J lost 5 bases, and 9 bases lay in between.

This sequence joins TRBV9 and TRBJ1-4; weak D call: TRBD1 (5 bases). Germline CDR1 is SGDLS and CDR2 is YYNGEE. The germline V and J ends were trimmed by 3 bases and 8 bases, with 17 bases remaining between them. The CDR3 contains 15 residues. The DNA of the CDR3 is TGTGCCAGCAGCGGCTTCCGGGGGAGAGGAGAAAAACTGTTTTTT. Translation gives CASSGFRGRGEKLFF.

V gene TRBV27 combines with J gene TRBJ2-1; no clear D. CDR3 length: 13 residues. Germline V gene sequence: CDR1 MNHEY, CDR2 SMNVEV (reference sequence). With 3 bases removed from V and 4 bases from J, the gap between germline ends came to 7 bases. The CDR3 DNA reads TGTGCCAGCAGTTTTTCGGTGTACAATGAGCAGTTCTTC. Protein sequence: CASSFSVYNEQFF.

The chain joins TRBV29-1 to TRBJ1-1; 8 bases are a match to TRBD1. The CDR3 sequence is 12 residues long. Germline V gene lookup returns CDR1 SQVTM and CDR2 ANQGSEA. V shed 6 bases and J 5 bases; nucleotides not matched to a gene: 5. The CDR3 spells CSVDRVWTEAFF. The CDR3 DNA is TGCAGCGTGGACAGGGTATGGACTGAAGCTTTCTTT. Drawing the rest from reference TRBV29-1 and TRBJ1-1, the complete variable domain is SAVISQKPSRDICQRGTSLTIQCQVDSQVTMMFWYRQQPGQSLTLIATANQGSEATYESGFVIDKFPISRPNLTFSTLTVSNMSPEDSSIYLCSVDRVWTEAFFGQGTRLTVV.

The chain combines TRBV5-1 with TRBJ2-1; possibly TRBD2 for D (5 bases). Trimming took 4 bases from V and 4 from J, leaving 12 bases between them. This CDR3 contains 14 residues. CDR1 is SGHRS, CDR2 YFSETQ, per germline. CDR3 DNA: TGCGCCAGCAGCCCGGAGGAAGGTTACAATGAGCAGTTCTTC. Translating gives CASSPEEGYNEQFF. The variable domain in full, with the rest retrieved from reference TRBV5-1 and TRBJ2-1, is KAGVTQTPRYLIKTRGQQVTLSCSPISGHRSVSWYQQTPGQGLQFLFEYFSETQRNKGNFPGRFSGRQFSNSRSEMNVSTLELGDSALYLCASSPEEGYNEQFFGPGTRLTVL.

The chain carries TRBV6-6 and TRBJ2-1, with 8 positions matching TRBD2. The ends lost 3 bases at V and 6 bases at J; junction bases unmatched: 4. The CDR3 loop spans 14 amino acids. Germline V gene data show CDR1 as MNHNY and CDR2 as SVGAGI (reference sequence). CDR3 in amino acids: CASSYLAGPNEQFF. CDR3 bases: TGTGCCAGCAGTTATTTAGCGGGACCCAATGAGCAGTTCTTC.

This rearrangement joins TRBV4-2 to TRBJ2-7; D remains ambiguous. The V gene lost 2 bases and the J gene lost 3 bases, with 11 bases spanning the gap. In germline, CDR1 is LGHNA, CDR2 YNFKEQ. The CDR3 extends over 14 amino acids. The CDR3 nucleotides are TGTGCCAGCAGCCAACAGGCCCCAAGCTACGAGCAGTACTTC. This gives the protein CASSQQAPSYEQYF.

This chain links TRBV4-1 with TRBJ2-3; 8 bases match TRBD2. The CDR3 consists of 15 residues. Losses at the gene ends were 4 bases for V and 4 bases for J; bases not matched to a gene: 7. From germline, CDR1 is MGHRA and CDR2 YSYEKL. CDR3 protein: CASSLSSGAADTQYF. CDR3 in DNA: TGCGCCAGCAGCCTCAGTAGCGGGGCCGCAGATACGCAGTATTTT.

The chain carries TRBV19 and TRBJ1-1, with 7 bases matching TRBD1. J lost 7 bases, V lost 0 bases, and 5 bases had no gene match. The CDR3 totals 14 residues. The germline V gene has CDR1 LNHDA and CDR2 SQIVND (reference sequence). The CDR3 bases are TGTGCCAGTAGTATAGACAGGGGGACTCATGAAGCTTTCTTT. Protein sequence: CASSIDRGTHEAFF.

This clone was observed a few times. J is TRBJ2-5 and V is TRBV7-9; 13 bases map to TRBD2. V trimming: 5 bases; J trimming: 6 bases; junction bases outside the gene matches: 15. CDR3 length equals 18 residues. Germline-derived CDR1 and CDR2 are SEHNR and FQNEAQ (reference sequence). The CDR3 DNA follows: TGTGCCAGCAGCCTCGGGACTAGCGGGACCCCTGCCCGTAAGACCCAGTACTTC. Its protein is CASSLGTSGTPARKTQYF.

This chain uses TRBV5-1 with TRBJ1-1; weak D call: TRBD1 (6 bases). Trimming left V 7 bases short and J 2 bases short, with 12 bases between. This CDR3 comprises 13 residues. Germline assignment: CDR1 SGHRS and CDR2 YFSETQ. The CDR3 DNA follows: TGCGCCAGCCAGGGGCCTACTAACACTGAAGCTTTCTTT. This codes for CASQGPTNTEAFF.

J is TRBJ1-2 and V is TRBV18; 10 nucleotides align to TRBD1. V gave up 5 bases and J gave up 3 bases; unmatched junction bases: 3. The CDR3 is made up of 14 amino acids. Germline CDR1 is KGHSH and CDR2 is LQKENI. CDR3 DNA sequence: TGTGCCAGCTCATTGGACAGGGGGGACTATGGCTACACCTTC. Its protein product is CASSLDRGDYGYTF.

The V call is TRBV10-3, the J call TRBJ2-2; 13 bases align to TRBD2. Germline V gene data show CDR1 as ENHRY and CDR2 as SYGVKD. The J segment lost 7 bases and the V segment lost 10 bases, leaving 12 bases of the junction unmatched. CDR3 length: 16 amino acids. CDR3 DNA sequence: TGTGCCACCAGGACTAGCGGGAGCCTTCTGGACGGGGAGCTGTTTTTT. Translating gives CATRTSGSLLDGELFF.

The chain joins TRBV10-2 to TRBJ1-4; the D gene is possibly TRBD1 (6 bases). The germline gives CDR1 WSHSY, CDR2 SAAADI. This CDR3 spans 17 amino acids. V gave up 6 bases and J gave up 4 bases, with 21 bases separating them. The CDR3, as DNA: TGCGCCAGCAGCCCAGAGGACAGAGTAGCTGATAATGAAAAACTGTTTTTT. It encodes CASSPEDRVADNEKLFF.

The genes are TRBV18 and TRBJ2-5, with D possibly matching TRBD2 (5 bases). Trimming stripped 5 bases from V and 3 bases from J, with 16 bases between. CDR1 KGHSH and CDR2 LQKENI come from the germline V gene. The CDR3 runs 15 residues. Here the CDR3 DNA reads TGTGCCAGCTCATTCGGACTTGTTCGCGAAGAGACCCAGTACTTC. This encodes CASSFGLVREETQYF.

The chain has TRBV9 and TRBJ1-2; D may be TRBD1 (6 bases). V lost 3 bases and J lost 2, with 8 bases in between. Germline-derived CDR1 and CDR2 are SGDLS and YYNGEE. The CDR3 loop spans 13 amino acids. This chain's CDR3 is CASSEGGNYGYTF. CDR3 DNA: TGTGCCAGCAGCGAGGGGGGGAACTATGGCTACACCTTC.

This clone was counted once. The chain employs TRBV11-3 and TRBJ2-1; a weak D match, TRBD2 (6 bases). V gave up 7 bases and J gave up 3 bases, with 16 bases separating them. Per germline, CDR1 SGHNT and CDR2 YENEEA. This CDR3 contains 15 residues. The DNA for the CDR3 is TGTGCCAGCAACCACGGTGGGGGGAACTACAATGAGCAGTTCTTC. Protein product: CASNHGGGNYNEQFF.

The CDR3 is CASSLAPADTQYF. The CDR3 coding sequence is TGTGCCAGCAGCTTAGCGCCGGCAGATACGCAGTATTTT. The chain uses TRBV7-9 and TRBJ2-3; D call uncertain. Germline values: CDR1 SEHNR, CDR2 FQNEAQ (reference sequence). The CDR3 runs to 13 residues. The V and J ends lost 0 bases and 4 bases respectively, with 5 bases between them.

This chain uses TRBV10-3 with TRBJ1-5, with 7 bases fitting TRBD1. With V trimmed by 2 bases and J by 4 bases, 8 bases remained unmatched. The CDR3 runs to 16 residues. The germline V gene encodes CDR1 ENHRY and CDR2 SYGVKD. CDR3 region: CAISEAAGGRNQPQHF. CDR3 nucleotides: TGTGCCATCAGTGAGGCCGCAGGGGGTCGGAATCAGCCCCAGCATTTT.

The rearrangement joins TRBV12-5 to TRBJ2-1, with 8 bases matching TRBD2. CDR3 length: 18 amino acids. The V segment lost 0 bases and the J segment 8 bases; nucleotides outside the gene matches: 15. Germline V gene data show CDR1 as LGHNT and CDR2 as FRNRAP. CDR3 coding DNA: TGTGCTAGTGGTTTGGTACGTCCTAGCGGGTCAGGGGTGGATGAGCAGTTCTTC. This encodes CASGLVRPSGSGVDEQFF.

This chain joins TRBV28 and TRBJ2-4; 9 bases agree with TRBD1. The junction had 6 bases not matched to a gene; V was cut back by 8 bases and J by 10 bases. CDR3 size: 12 residues. The germline gives CDR1 MDHEN, CDR2 SYDVKM. CDR3 residues: CASSRDRVIQYF. The CDR3, as DNA: TGTGCCAGCTCCCGGGACAGGGTTATTCAGTACTTC. Using reference TRBV28 and TRBJ2-4 for the parts outside the CDR3, the full variable domain is DVKVTQSSRYLVKRTGEKVFLECVQDMDHENMFWYRQDPGLGLRLIYFSYDVKMKEKGDIPEGYSVSREKKERFSLILESASTNQTSMYLCASSRDRVIQYFGAGTRLSVL.

This clone has a single count. This rearrangement joins TRBV6-5 to TRBJ1-2; D might be TRBD1 (6 bases). This CDR3 is built from 15 residues. Trimming left V 6 bases short and J 1 base short, with 15 bases between. Germline V gives CDR1 MNHEY, CDR2 SVGAGI. The CDR3, as DNA: TGTGCCAGCAGGGGGGGGCAGGACAATAACTATGGCTACACCTTC. This encodes CASRGGQDNNYGYTF.

V gene TRBV6-1 combines with J gene TRBJ2-1; 7 positions agree with TRBD2. The CDR3 contains 16 residues. CDR1 and CDR2 from the germline V gene are MNHNS and SASEGT. The ends lost 2 bases at V and 4 bases at J; junction bases unmatched: 8. In DNA, the CDR3 is TGTGCCAGCAGTGAACCCGTGGCTAGCGGATACAATGAGCAGTTCTTC. This translates into CASSEPVASGYNEQFF.